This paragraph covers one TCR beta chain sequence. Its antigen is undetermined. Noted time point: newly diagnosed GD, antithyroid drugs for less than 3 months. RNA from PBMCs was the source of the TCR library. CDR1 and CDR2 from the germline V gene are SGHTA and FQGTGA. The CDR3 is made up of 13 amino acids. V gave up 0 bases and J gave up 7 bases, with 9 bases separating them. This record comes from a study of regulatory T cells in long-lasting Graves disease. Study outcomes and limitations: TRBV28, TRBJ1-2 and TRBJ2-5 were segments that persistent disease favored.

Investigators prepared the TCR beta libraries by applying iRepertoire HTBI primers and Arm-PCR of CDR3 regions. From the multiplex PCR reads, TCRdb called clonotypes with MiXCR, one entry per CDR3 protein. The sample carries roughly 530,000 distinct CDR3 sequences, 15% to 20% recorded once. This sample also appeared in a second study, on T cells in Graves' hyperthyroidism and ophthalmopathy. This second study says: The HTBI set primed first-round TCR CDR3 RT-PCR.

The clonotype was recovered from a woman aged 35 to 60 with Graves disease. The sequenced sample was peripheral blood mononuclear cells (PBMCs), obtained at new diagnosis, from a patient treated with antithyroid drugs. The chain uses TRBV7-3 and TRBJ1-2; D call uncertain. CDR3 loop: CASSLTFQSGYTF. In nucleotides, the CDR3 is TGTGCCAGCAGCTTAACTTTCCAGAGTGGCTACACCTTC.